This T cell receptor beta chain stems from a study of technical replicates of blood from a handful of donors. The CDR3 consists of 15 residues. Germline CDR1 MNHEY, CDR2 SVGAGI. Trimming removed 5 bases at V and 2 bases at J, with 15 bases between. Data came from immunoSEQ multiplex PCR; TCRdb stores just in-frame clones and leaves some out. This sample has about 75,000 clones; 95% to 98% occur once, and the top ten carry around 0.18%. The V gene is TRBV6-5, the J gene TRBJ1-2; D is possibly TRBD1 (6 bases). The TCR sequence derives from a human donor in good health. Sequenced sample: T cells isolated from PBMCs. The CDR3 DNA reads as TGTGCCAGCAGTGGATCCACTACAGGGAACTATGGCTACACCTTC. This codes for CASSGSTTGNYGYTF.